Sequencing of this T cell receptor beta chain was carried out in a study of blood T cell repertoires in COVID-19. The germline gives CDR1 SGDLS, CDR2 YYNGEE. The CDR3 extends over 15 amino acids. The ends lost 3 bases at V and 7 bases at J; junction bases unmatched: 7. The data were produced by immunoSEQ multiplex PCR, yet TCRdb's version contains in-frame clones alone and is incomplete. The data hold approximately 200,000 clones, with about four fifths observed a single time. This chain connects TRBV9 to TRBJ2-2; TRBD2 agrees at 9 bases. The sequenced sample was peripheral blood. The TCR sequence derives from a woman in her fifties or sixties with acute or convalescent COVID-19. The CDR3 sequence is CASSASGARGGELFF. In DNA form, the CDR3 reads TGTGCCAGCAGCGCTAGCGGGGCGAGGGGCGGGGAGCTGTTTTTT. Full variable domain (missing parts from reference TRBV9 and TRBJ2-2): DSGVTQTPKHLITATGQRVTLRCSPRSGDLSVYWYQQSLDQGLQFLIQYYNGEERAKGNILERFSAQQFPDLHSELNLSSLELGDSALYFCASSASGARGGELFFGEGSRLTVL.